This entry lists 19 T cell receptor beta chains sequenced from one sample in a study of T-cell memory formation after mild COVID-19. MiXCR, applied by TCRdb to the 5' RACE reads, yields one record per CDR3 protein. This sample has about 250,000 distinct CDR3 sequences, with just over 15% found just once. Sequenced input: PBMCs or a T cell subset sorted from them (not recorded which). Receptors originate from an adult woman who had mild COVID-19 (a few samples of this study predate the infection). Cell type and time point are not known.

This clonotype was seen a few times. As DNA, the CDR3 is TGTGCCAGCAGTCCCCAGACAGCAATGAACACTGAAGCTTTCTTT. As protein: CASSPQTAMNTEAFF. This sequence joins TRBV12-3 or TRBV12-4 and TRBJ1-1; weak D call: TRBD1 (5 bases). The V and J ends lost 5 bases and 0 bases respectively, with 13 bases between them. The CDR3 totals 15 residues.

This clonotype came up a few times. This chain connects TRBV12-3 or TRBV12-4 to TRBJ2-3, with D hard to call. The CDR3 contains 15 residues. V was pared by 5 bases and J by 0 bases, with 12 bases between. The CDR3 sequence is CASSARTGSTDTQYF. As DNA, the CDR3 is TGTGCCAGCAGTGCACGGACCGGGAGCACAGATACGCAGTATTTT.

This clonotype showed up just a few times. The chain couples TRBV29-1 to TRBJ2-3; D might be TRBD2 (6 bases). The CDR3 runs to 15 residues. Germline V gives CDR1 SQVTM, CDR2 ANQGSEA. V dropped 0 bases and J dropped 1 base, with 11 bases sitting between them. In DNA form, the CDR3 reads TGCAGCGTTGAAGATCAGGGACTTGGCACAGATACGCAGTATTTT. Encoded protein: CSVEDQGLGTDTQYF.

The table lists this clonotype with a few counts. The V call is TRBV11-3, the J call TRBJ2-1; D is perhaps TRBD1 (6 bases). Germline V gene lookup returns CDR1 SGHNT and CDR2 YENEEA. Trimming took 7 bases from V and 2 from J, leaving 6 bases between them. The CDR3 spans 12 residues. This CDR3 reads CASKGAYNEQFF. In nucleotides, the CDR3 is TGTGCCAGCAAGGGGGCCTACAATGAGCAGTTCTTC.

This clonotype was seen only a few times. This rearrangement joins TRBV11-3 to TRBJ2-1, with 10 bases that match TRBD2. Trimming removed 1 base from V and 5 bases from J; junction bases left unmatched: 5. Germline CDR1 SGHNT, CDR2 YENEEA. This CDR3 comprises 16 residues. DNA of the CDR3: TGTGCCAGCAGCTTAGCGAGCGGGAGGGCAAACAATGAGCAGTTCTTC. Translating gives CASSLASGRANNEQFF.

This clonotype was counted between two and nine times. V gene TRBV4-1 combines with J gene TRBJ2-4; 7 nucleotides match TRBD1. The CDR3 sequence is 15 residues long. Trimming at V came to 1 base and at J to 6 bases, leaving 6 bases not matched to a gene. Germline-derived CDR1 and CDR2 are MGHRA and YSYEKL. DNA of the CDR3: TGCGCCAGCAGCCAAGCGCGGACAGGAGTAAACATTCAGTACTTC. As protein: CASSQARTGVNIQYF.

This clonotype was recorded a few times. The chain combines TRBV6-2 or TRBV6-3 with TRBJ2-7; TRBD2 agrees at 11 bases. Germline CDR1 reads MNHEY; CDR2 reads SVGEGT. V was clipped by 6 bases and J by 3 bases; unmatched bases: 10. This CDR3 spans 16 amino acids. Here the CDR3 DNA reads TGTGCCAGCAGCTCTGGCCGGGGGACTAGCGGCTACGAGCAGTACTTC. This encodes CASSSGRGTSGYEQYF.

This clonotype was counted only a few times. This chain connects TRBV28 to TRBJ2-4, with D tentatively TRBD2 (6 bases). In germline, CDR1 is MDHEN, CDR2 SYDVKM. CDR3 length: 14 amino acids. With 2 bases removed from V and 4 bases from J, the gap between germline ends came to 9 bases. The CDR3, as DNA: TGTGCCAGCAGTTTACGGGGGAGTAAAAACATTCAGTACTTC. The encoded protein is CASSLRGSKNIQYF. Full variable domain (rest looked up from reference TRBV28 and TRBJ2-4): DVKVTQSSRYLVKRTGEKVFLECVQDMDHENMFWYRQDPGLGLRLIYFSYDVKMKEKGDIPEGYSVSREKKERFSLILESASTNQTSMYLCASSLRGSKNIQYFGAGTRLSVL.

V gene TRBV7-9 combines with J gene TRBJ1-1, with D perhaps matching TRBD1 (5 bases). The CDR3 is 14 residues long. V was clipped by 11 bases and J by 0 bases, with 16 bases between them. Germline loops: CDR1 SEHNR, CDR2 FQNEAQ (reference sequence). DNA for the CDR3: TGTGCCGAGGAGGGGCAGGTAATGAACACTGAAGCTTTCTTT. Protein sequence: CAEEGQVMNTEAFF.

The rearrangement joins TRBV12-3 or TRBV12-4 to TRBJ1-5; no definite D call. With 5 bases removed from V and 0 bases from J, the gap between germline ends came to 20 bases. This CDR3 region has 18 residues. CDR3 nucleotides: TGTGCCAGCAGTCCCGGGCCTCCAACGCCTTATAGCAATCAGCCCCAGCATTTT. It codes for CASSPGPPTPYSNQPQHF.

This clonotype has more than one count but fewer than ten. The chain couples TRBV7-2 to TRBJ2-3; 8 nucleotides align to TRBD1. The junction had 17 bases not matched to a gene; V was cut back by 5 bases and J by 4 bases. The CDR3 has 18 amino acids. In germline, CDR1 is SGHTA, CDR2 FQGNSA. The CDR3 loop is CASSRPRGQGSEPDTQYF. The CDR3 coding sequence is TGTGCCAGCAGCCGGCCGAGAGGACAGGGTTCAGAGCCAGATACGCAGTATTTT.

The chain joins TRBV6-6 to TRBJ2-1; 8 nucleotides agree with TRBD2. V gave up 5 bases and J gave up 4 bases; unmatched junction bases: 7. This CDR3 has 15 amino acids. The V gene's germline CDR1 is MNHNY and CDR2 SVGAGI (reference sequence). CDR3 sequence: CASSLSGRIYNEQFF. The DNA for the CDR3 is TGTGCCAGCAGTCTGAGCGGGAGAATTTACAATGAGCAGTTCTTC.

The chain combines TRBV29-1 with TRBJ1-2; TRBD1 might be the D (5 bases). V lost 4 bases and J lost 6, with 18 bases in between. CDR1 and CDR2 (germline): SQVTM, ANQGSEA. The CDR3 totals 14 residues. In nucleotides, the CDR3 is TGCAGCGTTGGCTCGAGGGGTGCCTCTAATGGCTACACCTTC. This gives the protein CSVGSRGASNGYTF.

The chain employs TRBV5-5 and TRBJ2-1, with D possibly being TRBD1 (6 bases). V was clipped by 0 bases and J by 9 bases, with 10 bases between them. Germline V gene data show CDR1 as SGHKS and CDR2 as YYEKEE (reference sequence). The CDR3 sequence is 13 residues long. The CDR3 region is CASSLAGAGEQFF. The CDR3 DNA reads as TGTGCCAGCAGCTTGGCAGGGGCCGGTGAGCAGTTCTTC.

The rearrangement uses TRBV28 and TRBJ2-7; TRBD1 aligns across 10 bases. This CDR3 region has 17 residues. Per germline, CDR1 MDHEN and CDR2 SYDVKM. Trimming cost V 9 bases and J 1 base; bases outside gene matches: 15. The CDR3 region has the DNA TGTGCCAGTCTCGGGACAGGGGTCGCGGGGAGGTCCTACGAGCAGTACTTC. This gives the protein CASLGTGVAGRSYEQYF.

This clonotype has just a few counts. The V gene is TRBV10-3, the J gene TRBJ2-5, with D possibly matching TRBD1 (5 bases). The V gene's germline CDR1 is ENHRY and CDR2 SYGVKD. The V end lost 5 bases, the J end lost 5 bases, and 9 bases lay between the germline ends. This CDR3 comprises 12 residues. CDR3 sequence reads: CAISPKGETQYF. Written as DNA, the CDR3 is TGTGCCATCAGTCCTAAGGGGGAGACCCAGTACTTC.

The V gene is TRBV20-1, the J gene TRBJ2-5; D gene unclear. The V gene's germline CDR1 is DFQATT and CDR2 SNEGSKA (reference sequence). The CDR3 totals 12 residues. V was shortened by 3 bases and J by 5 bases, with 10 bases between the two germline ends. The CDR3 region has the DNA TGCAGTGCTAGTTCGGATCCGGAGACCCAGTACTTC. Translated, it gives CSASSDPETQYF.

This clonotype was found many times. This rearrangement joins TRBV20-1 to TRBJ2-7; perhaps TRBD2 as D (5 bases). This CDR3 comprises 14 residues. CDR1 and CDR2 (germline): DFQATT, SNEGSKA (reference sequence). Trimming pared 6 bases from V and 0 bases from J, leaving 15 bases between. The CDR3 sequence is CSARRTPSSYEQYF. In DNA, the CDR3 is TGCAGTGCCCGGCGGACTCCGAGCTCCTACGAGCAGTACTTC.

This clonotype was detected many times. J is TRBJ2-1 and V is TRBV5-6, with 10 bases matching TRBD1. Losses at the gene ends were 4 bases for V and 3 bases for J; bases not matched to a gene: 10. In germline, CDR1 is SGHDT, CDR2 YYEEEE. The CDR3 loop spans 17 amino acids. The CDR3 protein is CASSETGGTALYNEQFF. CDR3 bases: TGTGCCAGCAGCGAGACAGGGGGCACTGCCCTCTACAATGAGCAGTTCTTC.